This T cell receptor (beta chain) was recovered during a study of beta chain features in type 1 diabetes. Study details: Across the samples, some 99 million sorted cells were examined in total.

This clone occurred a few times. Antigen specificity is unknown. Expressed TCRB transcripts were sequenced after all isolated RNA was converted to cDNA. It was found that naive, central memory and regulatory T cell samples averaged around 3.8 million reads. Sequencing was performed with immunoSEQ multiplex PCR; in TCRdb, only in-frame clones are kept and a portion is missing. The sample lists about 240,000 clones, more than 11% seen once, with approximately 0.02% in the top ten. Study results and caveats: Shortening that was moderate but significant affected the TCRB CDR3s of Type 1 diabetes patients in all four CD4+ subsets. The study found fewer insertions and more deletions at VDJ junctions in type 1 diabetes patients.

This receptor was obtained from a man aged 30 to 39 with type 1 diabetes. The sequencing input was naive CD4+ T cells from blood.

The CDR3 bases are TGTGCCAGCACCGACAGCCCGAACACTGAAGCTTTCTTT. Translated, it gives CASTDSPNTEAFF. This rearrangement joins TRBV7-8 to TRBJ1-1, with TRBD1 as a possible D gene (5 bases). Germline values: CDR1 SGHVS, CDR2 FQNEAQ. The CDR3 consists of 13 residues. The germline V and J ends were trimmed by 7 bases and 1 base, with 10 bases remaining between them.